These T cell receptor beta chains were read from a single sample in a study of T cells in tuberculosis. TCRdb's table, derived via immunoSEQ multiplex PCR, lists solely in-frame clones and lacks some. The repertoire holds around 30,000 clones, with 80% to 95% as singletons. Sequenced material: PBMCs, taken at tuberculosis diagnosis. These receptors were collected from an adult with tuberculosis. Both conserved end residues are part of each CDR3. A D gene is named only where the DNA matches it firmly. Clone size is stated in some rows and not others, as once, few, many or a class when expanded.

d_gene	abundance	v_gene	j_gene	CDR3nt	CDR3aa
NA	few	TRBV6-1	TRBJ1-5	TGTGCCAGCAGTGAAGGAACCTATAGCAATCAGCCCCAGCATTTT	CASSEGTYSNQPQHF
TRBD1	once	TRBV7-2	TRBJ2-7	TGTGCCAGCAACCCACCCGAGGGACAGGGGCCCCTCTACGAGCAGTACTTC	CASNPPEGQGPLYEQYF
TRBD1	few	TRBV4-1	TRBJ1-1	TGCGCCAGCAGCCAGTACACGACAGGGAGGAACACTGAAGCTTTCTTT	CASSQYTTGRNTEAFF
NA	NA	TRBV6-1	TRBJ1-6	TGTGCCAGCCAAACGGGCGGCGGGGGAAATTCACCCCTCCACTTT	CASQTGGGGNSPLHF
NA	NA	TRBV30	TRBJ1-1	TGTGCCTGGAGTGTTCCCCCTACGAACACTGAAGCTTTCTTT	CAWSVPPTNTEAFF
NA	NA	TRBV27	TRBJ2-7	TGTGCCAGCAGTGAAGGAGGGTTGGCGCCTAACGAGCAGTACTTC	CASSEGGLAPNEQYF
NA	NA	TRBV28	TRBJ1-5	TGTGCCAGCAGTCCCACCGACAGCTATTATCAGCCCCAGCATTTT	CASSPTDSYYQPQHF
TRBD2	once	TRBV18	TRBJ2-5	TGTGCCAGCTCACCACCGAGGCTTAGCGGGCAAGAGACCCAGTACTTC	CASSPPRLSGQETQYF
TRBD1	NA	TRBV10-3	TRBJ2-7	TGTGCCATCAGTAAACAGGGGGCAATAGCCGAGCAGTACTTC	CAISKQGAIAEQYF
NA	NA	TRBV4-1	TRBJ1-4	TGCGCCAGCAAGAAAGCCTACGCAACTAATGAAAAACTGTTTTTT	CASKKAYATNEKLFF
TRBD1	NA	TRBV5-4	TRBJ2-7	TGTGCCAGCAGCCCCAGGACAGGGGGGGCCCCCTACGAGCAGTACTTC	CASSPRTGGAPYEQYF
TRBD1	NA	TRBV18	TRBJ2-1	TGTGCCAGCTCACCCCGGACAGGGGGCAATGAGCAGTTCTTC	CASSPRTGGNEQFF
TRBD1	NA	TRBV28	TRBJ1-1	TGTGCCAGCAGTTACAGGGGAACAGGTTGGACTGAAGCTTTCTTT	CASSYRGTGWTEAFF
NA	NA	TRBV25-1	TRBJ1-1	TGTGCCAGCAGATATAACACTGAAGCTTTCTTT	CASRYNTEAFF
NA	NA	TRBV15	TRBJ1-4	TGTGCCACCAGCTCACAGAGACAGCTTAATGAAAAACTGTTTTTT	CATSSQRQLNEKLFF
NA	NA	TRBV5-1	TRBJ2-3	TGCGCCAGCAGCCTCGGGAGCTCGCTAGATACGCAGTATTTT	CASSLGSSLDTQYF
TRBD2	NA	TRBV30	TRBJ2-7	TGTGCCTGGAGGCCCAGACGCCCAAAGGGACTAGCGGGCACCTACGAGCAGTACTTC	CAWRPRRPKGLAGTYEQYF
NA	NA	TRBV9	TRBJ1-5	TGTGCCAGCAGCGTAGTCTCCCGCAGGGTTGGATCTCAGCCCCAGCATTTT	CASSVVSRRVGSQPQHF
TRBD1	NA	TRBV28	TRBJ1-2	TGTGCCAGCAGCCAGCCGGGACAGTCAAGAAATATTTATGGCTACACCTTC	CASSQPGQSRNIYGYTF
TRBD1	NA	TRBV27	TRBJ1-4	TGTGCCAGCAGTCTCCTGGACAGGGGGGATGAAAAACTGTTTTTT	CASSLLDRGDEKLFF
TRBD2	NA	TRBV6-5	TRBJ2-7	TGTGCCAGCAGCCACCGGGCGGGGGGACTAGCCGAGCAGTACTTC	CASSHRAGGLAEQYF
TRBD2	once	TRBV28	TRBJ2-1	TGTGCCAGCAGTTTGTTACTAGCGGGAGGGCCCAGCGACAATGAGCAGTTCTTC	CASSLLLAGGPSDNEQFF
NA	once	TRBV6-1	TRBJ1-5	TGTGCCAGCAAGGGGAATGGTAATCAGCCCCAGCATTTT	CASKGNGNQPQHF
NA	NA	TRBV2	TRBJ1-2	TGTGCCAGCAGTGAATCGAGGGGAGGGACGGCATATGGCTACACCTTC	CASSESRGGTAYGYTF
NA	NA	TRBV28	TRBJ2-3	TGTGCCAGCAGTTCTAGCGCGGATACGCAGTATTTT	CASSSSADTQYF
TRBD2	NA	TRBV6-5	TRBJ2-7	TGTGCCAGCAGGCAACTAGCGGACTCCTACGAGCAGTACTTC	CASRQLADSYEQYF
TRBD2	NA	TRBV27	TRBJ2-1	TGTGCCAGCAGTTTAGGTAGGAAACTAGCGGGATACAATGAGCAGTTCTTC	CASSLGRKLAGYNEQFF
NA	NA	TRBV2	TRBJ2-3	TGTGCCAGCAGTGGGCGGGGCACAGATACGCAGTATTTT	CASSGRGTDTQYF
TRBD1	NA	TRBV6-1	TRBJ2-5	TGTGCCAGCAGTGAACGGGACAGACAAGAGACCCAGTACTTC	CASSERDRQETQYF
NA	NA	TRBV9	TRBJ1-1	TGTGCCAGCAGCGATAATCTCAGGGGCGGGAACACTGAAGCTTTCTTT	CASSDNLRGGNTEAFF
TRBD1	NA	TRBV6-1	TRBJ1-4	TGTGCCAGCAGTCTAGACAGGGGGAATGAAAAACTGTTTTTT	CASSLDRGNEKLFF
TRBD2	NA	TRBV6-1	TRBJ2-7	TGTGCCACCAAACTAGCGGGGACCTACGAGCAGTACTTC	CATKLAGTYEQYF
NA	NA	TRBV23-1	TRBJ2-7	TGCGCCAGCACTCCCACCCTCGGGTTTTGGAACGAGCAGTACTTC	CASTPTLGFWNEQYF
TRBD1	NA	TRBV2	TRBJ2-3	TGTGCCAGCAGGGCCGGGACAGGCTTCACAGATACGCAGTATTTT	CASRAGTGFTDTQYF
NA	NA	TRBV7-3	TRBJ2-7	TGTGCCAGCAGCCCTGATGTCAGCTACGAGCAGTACTTC	CASSPDVSYEQYF
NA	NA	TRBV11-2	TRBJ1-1	TGTGCCAGCAGCCTCAACCAGGGTCAGGGGAACACTGAAGCTTTCTTT	CASSLNQGQGNTEAFF
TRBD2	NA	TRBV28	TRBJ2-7	TGTGCCAGCAGTTTATGGACTAGCGGGAGAGCCTACGAGCAGTACTTC	CASSLWTSGRAYEQYF
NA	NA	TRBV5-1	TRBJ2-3	TGCGCCAGCAGCTCCCTAGACAGATGGGATACGCAGTATTTT	CASSSLDRWDTQYF
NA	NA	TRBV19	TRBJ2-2	TGTGCCAGTAGTCCTCAGGGTGGGACCGGGGAGCTGTTTTTT	CASSPQGGTGELFF